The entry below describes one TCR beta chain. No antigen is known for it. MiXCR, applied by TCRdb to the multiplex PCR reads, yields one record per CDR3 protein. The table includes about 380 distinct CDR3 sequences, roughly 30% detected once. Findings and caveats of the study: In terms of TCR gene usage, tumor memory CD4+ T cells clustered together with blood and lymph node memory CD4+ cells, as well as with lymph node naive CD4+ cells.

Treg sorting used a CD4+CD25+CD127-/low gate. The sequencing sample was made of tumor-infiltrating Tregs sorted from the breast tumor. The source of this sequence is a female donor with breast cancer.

The CDR3 nucleotides read TGTGCCAGCAGCCATCACTGGGGTAACGGCTACACCTTC. Translating gives CASSHHWGNGYTF. The rearrangement joins TRBV12-3 or TRBV12-4 to TRBJ1-2; no definite D call. With 6 bases removed from V and 8 bases from J, the gap between germline ends came to 16 bases. The CDR3 consists of 13 residues.